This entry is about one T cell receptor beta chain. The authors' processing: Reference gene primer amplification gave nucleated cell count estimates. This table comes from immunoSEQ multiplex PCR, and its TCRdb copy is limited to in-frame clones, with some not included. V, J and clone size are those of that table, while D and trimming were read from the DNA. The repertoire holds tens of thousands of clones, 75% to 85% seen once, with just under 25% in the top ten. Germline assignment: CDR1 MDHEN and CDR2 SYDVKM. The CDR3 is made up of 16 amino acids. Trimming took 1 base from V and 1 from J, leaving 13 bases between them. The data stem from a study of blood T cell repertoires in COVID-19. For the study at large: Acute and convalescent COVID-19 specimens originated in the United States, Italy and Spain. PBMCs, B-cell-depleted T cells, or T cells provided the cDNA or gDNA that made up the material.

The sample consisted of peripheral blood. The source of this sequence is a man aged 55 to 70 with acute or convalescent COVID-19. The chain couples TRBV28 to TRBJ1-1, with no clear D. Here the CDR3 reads CASSLLVSGENTEAFF. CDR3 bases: TGTGCCAGCAGTTTATTGGTGTCCGGTGAGAACACTGAAGCTTTCTTT.